This T cell receptor beta chain comes out of a study of long-term antiretroviral therapy in people with HIV. Study-wide background: First collections came about a decade before the 2015 immediate-ART recommendation. General observations from the study: Even long-term ART left TRB diversity below transplant donor controls, despite gains. Against controls, HIV repertoires showed narrower ranges of CDR3 length.

Version v3.0 of the immunoSEQ assay ran at survey level. The protocol was immunoSEQ multiplex PCR, while the TCRdb copy is restricted to in-frame clones and leaves out a portion. The profile shows under 30,000 clones, approximately 86% of them singletons. At least one PBMC sample before ART and at least two after were required. Between the trimmed V and J ends, which lost 4 bases and 7 bases, there was a span of 7 bases. The germline CDR1 and CDR2 sequences are MNHNS and SASEGT. The CDR3 runs to 11 residues. This clone was seen more than once but under ten times. No antigen is known for it. The receptor was derived from a man aged 40-49 years with HIV. This sequence joins TRBV6-1 and TRBJ1-1; the D is unclear. The material was unsorted PBMCs, obtained 3 years after starting antiretroviral therapy. CDR3 protein: CASSVSYEAFF. The CDR3 nucleotides are TGTGCCAGCAGTGTTTCGTATGAAGCTTTCTTT.